This is a list of T cell receptor beta chains from one sample in a study of Graves' ophthalmopathy and Graves' hyperthyroidism. MiXCR was run by TCRdb on the multiplex PCR reads, yielding one entry per CDR3 protein. The sample holds 200,000 to 250,000 distinct CDR3 sequences, around 50% seen once. Sequencing used peripheral blood. These receptors all stem from an adult man with Graves' ophthalmopathy. Each CDR3 is given with its conserved first and last residue. A D gene is named only where the DNA matches it firmly. Only some rows state a clone size, as once, few, many or a class for expanded clones.

CDR3 protein | CDR3 DNA | V gene | clone size | D gene | J gene
CASSPKAGGLIGETQYF | TGCGCCAGCAGCCCAAAAGCGGGAGGCCTTATCGGGGAGACCCAGTACTTC | TRBV4-1 | few | TRBD2 | TRBJ2-5
CASSPRDRGRQPQHF | TGTGCCAGTAGTCCCCGGGACAGGGGGCGTCAGCCCCAGCATTTT | TRBV19 | . | TRBD1 | TRBJ1-5
CASSWLAGGMNTGELFF | TGTGCCAGCAGCTGGCTAGCGGGGGGCATGAACACCGGGGAGCTGTTTTTT | TRBV7-2 | . | TRBD2 | TRBJ2-2
CASSYYRGNGYTF | TGTGCCAGCAGTTACTACAGGGGTAATGGCTACACCTTC | TRBV10-3 | . | TRBD1 | TRBJ1-2
CASSLPGLDSNQPQHF | TGTGCCAGCAGTCTACCGGGTCTGGATAGCAATCAGCCCCAGCATTTT | TRBV6-1 | . | . | TRBJ1-5
CASSPQGTDQPQHF | TGTGCCAGCAGCCCACAGGGGACAGATCAGCCCCAGCATTTT | TRBV4-2 | few | TRBD1 | TRBJ1-5
CASSWAGSTEAFF | TGTGCCAGTAGTTGGGCAGGGAGCACTGAAGCTTTCTTT | TRBV19 | few | . | TRBJ1-1
CASSPGQGDYTF | TGCGCCAGCAGTCCCGGACAGGGTGACTACACCTTC | TRBV10-1 | few | TRBD1 | TRBJ1-2
CAISGTGYGANVLTF | TGTGCCATCAGTGGGACAGGGTACGGGGCCAACGTCCTGACTTTC | TRBV10-3 | . | TRBD1 | TRBJ2-6
CASSGGLAGGIETQYF | TGTGCCAGCAGCGGGGGACTAGCGGGAGGTATAGAGACCCAGTACTTC | TRBV5-6 | . | TRBD2 | TRBJ2-5
CASSLIGVGTEAFF | TGTGCCAGCAGCCTCATAGGGGTGGGGACTGAAGCTTTCTTT | TRBV7-2 | . | . | TRBJ1-1
CATSEGGRTAFF | TGTGCCACCAGTGAAGGGGGGAGGACGGCTTTCTTT | TRBV24-1 | many | . | TRBJ1-1
CASSPQPARSYEQYF | TGTGCCAGCAGTCCCCAGCCAGCGAGAAGCTACGAGCAGTACTTC | TRBV12-3/TRBV12-4 | . | . | TRBJ2-7
CASSSTGTRPYEQYF | TGTGCCAGTAGTAGCACCGGGACCCGTCCTTACGAGCAGTACTTC | TRBV19 | few | . | TRBJ2-7
CSVQKGETQYF | TGCAGCGTGCAAAAGGGGGAGACCCAGTACTTC | TRBV29-1 | few | . | TRBJ2-5
CASSSDGVNSPLHF | TGTGCCAGCAGTTCTGATGGGGTTAATTCACCCCTCCACTTT | TRBV9 | . | . | TRBJ1-6
CASSLSPSGTYNEQFF | TGTGCCAGCAGCTTAAGTCCGAGCGGCACCTACAATGAGCAGTTCTTC | TRBV7-3 | . | . | TRBJ2-1
CASTFTWSANTGELFF | TGTGCCAGCACCTTTACCTGGAGCGCGAACACCGGGGAGCTGTTTTTT | TRBV7-9 | few | . | TRBJ2-2
CSVEDQGIGYTF | TGCAGCGTTGAAGATCAAGGTATCGGCTACACCTTC | TRBV29-1 | many | . | TRBJ1-2
CASTLAGRHEQYF | TGTGCCAGCACTCTAGCGGGAAGACACGAGCAGTACTTC | TRBV6-5 | . | TRBD2 | TRBJ2-7
CASSFGPTGSPGNTIYF | TGTGCCAGCAGTTTTGGCCCCACAGGGAGTCCTGGAAACACCATATATTTT | TRBV6-5 | . | . | TRBJ1-3
CASSRGLAGLYQETQYF | TGTGCCAGCAGCCGGGGACTAGCGGGATTATACCAAGAGACCCAGTACTTC | TRBV7-9 | . | TRBD2 | TRBJ2-5
CASSDQGIEQYF | TGCGCCAGCAGTGACCAGGGGATCGAGCAGTACTTC | TRBV10-2 | . | . | TRBJ2-7
CASSKGESYEQYF | TGTGCCAGCAGCAAAGGCGAGTCCTACGAGCAGTACTTC | TRBV7-9 | . | . | TRBJ2-7
CATSRDLGGGAEQYF | TGTGCCACCAGCAGAGATTTGGGAGGGGGAGCCGAGCAGTACTTC | TRBV15 | . | . | TRBJ2-7
CASSYGDSGNTIYF | TGTGCCAGCAGTTACGGGGATTCGGGAAACACCATATATTTT | TRBV6-6 | few | . | TRBJ1-3
CASSLGWTGIETQYF | TGTGCCAGCAGCTTAGGGTGGACAGGGATAGAGACCCAGTACTTC | TRBV5-8 | few | TRBD1 | TRBJ2-5
CASSLDRSNTEAFF | TGTGCCAGCAGTTTGGACAGATCGAACACTGAAGCTTTCTTT | TRBV12-3/TRBV12-4 | few | . | TRBJ1-1
CASSPSVGAYEQYF | TGTGCCAGCAGCCCGAGTGTGGGGGCCTACGAGCAGTACTTC | TRBV7-9 | once | . | TRBJ2-7
CASSEGGNYGYTF | TGTGCCAGCAGCGAAGGAGGGAACTATGGCTACACCTTC | TRBV7-3 | many | . | TRBJ1-2
CASGRAGGSDTQYF | TGTGCCAGCGGTCGAGCGGGGGGGTCAGATACGCAGTATTTT | TRBV2 | . | TRBD2 | TRBJ2-3
CASSNSGTSGPYEQYF | TGTGCCAGCAGCAACTCCGGGACTAGCGGACCTTACGAGCAGTACTTC | TRBV7-2 | . | TRBD2 | TRBJ2-7
CASRERHEHNEKLFF | TGTGCCAGCAGGGAGAGACACGAACATAATGAAAAACTGTTTTTT | TRBV6-4 | . | . | TRBJ1-4
CASTTGAGFPYEQYF | TGTGCCAGCACCACCGGGGCAGGGTTCCCCTACGAGCAGTACTTC | TRBV19 | . | . | TRBJ2-7
CASSLFGTGELFF | TGCGCCAGCAGCTTGTTCGGGACCGGGGAGCTGTTTTTT | TRBV5-1 | few | . | TRBJ2-2
CRPTSGNAGELFF | TGCAGGCCCACTAGCGGGAACGCCGGGGAGCTGTTTTTT | TRBV29-1 | . | TRBD2 | TRBJ2-2
CASSPSPGGTEAFF | TGTGCCAGCAGCCCGTCTCCAGGGGGCACTGAAGCTTTCTTT | TRBV7-9 | . | TRBD1 | TRBJ1-1
CASSTGGGQETQYF | TGCGCCAGCAGCACGGGAGGGGGTCAAGAGACCCAGTACTTC | TRBV5-1 | . | TRBD2 | TRBJ2-5
CSAPTGGNNQPQHF | TGCAGTGCGCCGACAGGGGGAAACAATCAGCCCCAGCATTTT | TRBV20-1 | . | TRBD1 | TRBJ1-5
CASSASGSYEQYF | TGTGCCAGCAGTGCCAGCGGATCCTACGAGCAGTACTTC | TRBV10-3 | once | . | TRBJ2-7
CASSHLNQPQHF | TGTGCCAGCAGCCACCTCAATCAGCCCCAGCATTTT | TRBV3-1 | once | . | TRBJ1-5
CASSAEQNTGELFF | TGTGCCAGCAGCGCGGAACAGAACACCGGGGAGCTGTTTTTT | TRBV7-6 | . | . | TRBJ2-2
CSALTGWGNQPQHF | TGCAGTGCTTTGACAGGTTGGGGCAATCAGCCCCAGCATTTT | TRBV20-1 | . | . | TRBJ1-5
CASSYSLSGNTIYF | TGTGCCAGCAGTTACTCGCTCTCTGGAAACACCATATATTTT | TRBV6-5 | . | . | TRBJ1-3